These 5 T cell receptor beta chains originate from one sample sequenced in a study of shared clonotypes between healthy human individuals (dated by TCRdb to about 2020). CD8 naive samples were obtained by positive selection for CCR7 among CD45RO-negative cells, yielding a CD45RA+CCR7+ population from which TemRA cells were excluded. The method behind the library was the immunoSEQ multiplex PCR assay. TCRdb's version of the immuneACCESS table is confined to in-frame rearrangements and falls short of the full clone set. An unresolved V gene accounts for under half of the shortfall where checked; the remainder is of unknown origin. Counted in this sample were fewer than 850,000 clones; about 96% of them appeared once. In total, the top ten clones hold about 0.22% of the sample. Sequenced sample: naive CD8+ T cells sorted from blood. In light of the paper, this sample's cell subset or site label describes: CD45RA+CCR7+. The receptors derive from a man aged 30-40 years in good health.

The V call is TRBV13, the J call TRBJ1-2; D unclear. This CDR3 region has 14 residues. The germline gives CDR1 PRHDT, CDR2 FYEKMQ (reference sequence). With 2 bases removed from V and 4 bases from J, the gap between germline ends came to 11 bases. The CDR3 protein is CASSLQGGSYGYTF. The CDR3 DNA sequence: TGTGCCAGCAGCTTACAAGGAGGATCCTATGGCTACACCTTC.

V usage is TRBV13 and J usage is TRBJ1-4; D unclear. This CDR3 has 12 amino acids. Per the germline V gene, CDR1 is PRHDT and CDR2 is FYEKMQ (reference sequence). V dropped 5 bases and J dropped 7 bases, with 8 bases sitting between them. CDR3 sequence (DNA): TGTGCCAGCAGCCGACGGGGTGAAAAACTGTTTTTT. Protein sequence: CASSRRGEKLFF.

V usage is TRBV5-1 and J usage is TRBJ2-7; the D gene is possibly TRBD1 (5 bases). The germline CDR1 and CDR2 sequences are SGHRS and YFSETQ. The CDR3 contains 14 residues. V was cut by 0 bases and J by 5 bases, with 12 bases left in between. The CDR3 protein is CASSLEGPRDEQYF. The CDR3 region has the DNA TGCGCCAGCAGCTTGGAGGGGCCCCGCGACGAGCAGTACTTC.

V usage is TRBV7-3 and J usage is TRBJ2-2; D ambiguous. Between the trimmed V and J ends, which lost 3 bases and 6 bases, there was a span of 5 bases. CDR3 size: 12 residues. Per germline, CDR1 SGHTA and CDR2 FQGTGA. The CDR3 nucleotides are TGTGCCAGCAGCTTCCTTCCCGGGGAGCTGTTTTTT. This encodes CASSFLPGELFF.

CDR3 sequence (DNA): TGCGCCAGCAGCCAAGAGGTAGCAGGGGCCCACACCGGGGAGCTGTTTTTT. As protein: CASSQEVAGAHTGELFF. This chain uses TRBV4-3 with TRBJ2-2; D may be TRBD1 (6 bases). Trimming pared 0 bases from V and 3 bases from J, leaving 14 bases between. The CDR3 has 17 residues. The germline V gene has CDR1 LGHNA and CDR2 YSLEER.